Following are 22 T cell receptor beta chains from one sample sequenced in a study of cytomegalovirus exposure and HLA in healthy donors. TCRdb's copy holds only in-frame clones and misses some; the assay was immunoSEQ multiplex PCR. The repertoire consists of 100,000 to 150,000 clones, with 89% occurring once and the leading ten covering approximately 1.1%. Material: PBMCs. These receptors came from a woman aged 18-29 years in good health and CMV-seronegative.

This clone was recorded only once. The J gene is TRBJ2-4, the V gene TRBV5-4; no reliable D call. This CDR3 is 13 amino acids long. Germline CDR1 reads SGHNT; CDR2 reads YYREEE (reference sequence). Trimming pared 6 bases from V and 16 bases from J, leaving 23 bases between. This CDR3 reads CASIPSLGGTAYF. CDR3 bases: TGTGCCAGCATTCCCAGTTTGGGTGGTACAGCTTACTTC.

Only one count was recorded for this clone. The gene calls are TRBV2 and TRBJ2-2; the match to TRBD2 covers 8 bases. The CDR3 contains 16 residues. Trimming at V came to 3 bases and at J to 5 bases, leaving 8 bases not matched to a gene. Germline lookup yields CDR1 SNHLY and CDR2 FYNNEI. The CDR3 region has the DNA TGTGCCAGCAGTGATGCCCGGGGGGGCCGGACCGGGGAGCTGTTTTTT. Translating gives CASSDARGGRTGELFF. Combining the CDR3 with reference TRBV2 and TRBJ2-2 gives the whole variable domain EPEVTQTPSHQVTQMGQEVILRCVPISNHLYFYWYRQILGQKVEFLVSFYNNEISEKSEIFDDQFSVERPDGSNFTLKIRSTKLEDSAMYFCASSDARGGRTGELFFGEGSRLTVL.

CDR3 region: CASQGRRNTEAFF. The CDR3 DNA reads TGTGCCAGCCAGGGGCGGAGGAACACTGAAGCTTTCTTT. V gene TRBV28 combines with J gene TRBJ1-1; the D gene is possibly TRBD1 (6 bases). The length of the CDR3 is 13 residues. Trimming left V 8 bases short and J 1 base short, with 11 bases between. Germline V gene lookup returns CDR1 MDHEN and CDR2 SYDVKM.

The V and J genes are TRBV5-1 and TRBJ1-3; no definite D call. Germline assignment: CDR1 SGHRS and CDR2 YFSETQ. Trimming stripped 6 bases from V and 1 base from J, with 17 bases between. This CDR3 is 16 amino acids long. The DNA of the CDR3 is TGCGCCAGCACCCTCGGGGATTCATTTTCTGGAAACACCATATATTTT. Encoded protein: CASTLGDSFSGNTIYF.

The gene calls are TRBV21-1 and TRBJ2-7; TRBD1 is taken as the D call from the table, unchecked against the DNA. TRBV21-1 is shown as a pseudogene. The CDR3 covers 15 residues. CDR3 protein: CASSFPCWGRSEQYV. The CDR3, as DNA: TGTGCCAGCAGCTTCCCCTGTTGGGGGCGGAGCGAGCAGTACGTC.

The rearrangement uses TRBV28 and TRBJ2-6, with TRBD1 identical over 8 bases. Germline values: CDR1 MDHEN, CDR2 SYDVKM. The CDR3 sequence is 17 residues long. Germline trimming cut 5 bases from V and 4 bases from J; bases unmatched to any gene: 10. The CDR3: CASSPQGDPRGANVLTF. The CDR3 nucleotides are TGTGCCAGCAGTCCACAGGGGGACCCCCGGGGGGCCAACGTCCTGACTTTC.

The J gene is TRBJ1-5, the V gene TRBV9; 7 bases line up with TRBD1. The CDR3 has 20 amino acids. Per germline, CDR1 SGDLS and CDR2 YYNGEE. V was pared by 1 base and J by 6 bases, with 22 bases of the junction left unmatched. CDR3 DNA sequence: TGTGCCAGCAGCGTAAAGGGACAGCCAAGTTGTACTGGGTACGGTCAGCCCCAGCATTTT. Its protein is CASSVKGQPSCTGYGQPQHF.

The chain combines TRBV30 with TRBJ2-7; possible D gene TRBD1, 6 bases. Per the germline V gene, CDR1 is GTSNPN and CDR2 is SVGIG (reference sequence). The germline V and J ends were trimmed by 4 bases and 6 bases, with 22 bases remaining between them. The CDR3 extends over 15 amino acids. CDR3 sequence reads: CAWNRRGEMWSEQYF. CDR3 DNA sequence: TGTGCCTGGAACCGCAGGGGAGAGATGTGGTCCGAGCAGTACTTC. Combining the CDR3 with reference TRBV30 and TRBJ2-7 gives the whole variable domain SQTIHQWPATLVQPVGSPLSLECTVEGTSNPNLYWYRQAAGRGLQLLFYSVGIGQISSEVPQNLSASRPQDRQFILSSKKLLLSDSGFYLCAWNRRGEMWSEQYFGPGTRLTVT.

The chain recombines TRBV28 with TRBJ2-3; 9 bases fit TRBD2. V lost 5 bases to trimming and J lost 1 base; unmatched junction nucleotides: 1. CDR1 is MDHEN, CDR2 SYDVKM, per germline. The length of the CDR3 is 14 residues. The CDR3 DNA reads as TGTGCCAGCAGTCGGACTAGCGGCACAGATACGCAGTATTTT. The encoded protein is CASSRTSGTDTQYF.

The table lists this clone with a count of one. The V call is TRBV5-6, the J call TRBJ2-5; 8 positions agree with TRBD1. The CDR3 extends over 14 amino acids. Trimming took 3 bases from V and 1 from J; bases not matched to a gene: 2. Germline V gives CDR1 SGHDT, CDR2 YYEEEE. CDR3 residues: CASSSQGGQETQYF. The CDR3 nucleotides are TGTGCCAGCAGCTCACAGGGGGGCCAAGAGACCCAGTACTTC.

This clone was seen just once. The chain recombines TRBV21-1 with TRBJ2-7; the table's D call TRBD1 went unverified against the DNA. TRBV21-1 is a known pseudogene. This CDR3 has 15 amino acids. CDR3 sequence reads: CASSKARTGKYEQYV. DNA for the CDR3: TGTGCCAGCAGCAAAGCCCGGACAGGGAAATACGAGCAGTACGTC.

The chain couples TRBV30 to TRBJ2-6; D not resolved. CDR3 size: 14 residues. The germline CDR1 and CDR2 sequences are GTSNPN and SVGIG (reference sequence). Trimming removed 4 bases from V and 2 bases from J, with 9 bases in between. The CDR3, as DNA: TGTGCCTGGACACGCCCGGCTGGGGCCAACGTCCTGACTTTC. This codes for CAWTRPAGANVLTF.

CDR3 sequence: CASRTGVDEQYF. The CDR3 DNA reads as TGTGCCAGCAGGACAGGGGTCGACGAGCAGTACTTC. The V call is TRBV19, the J call TRBJ2-7, with 9 bases identical to TRBD1. Germline-derived CDR1 and CDR2 are LNHDA and SQIVND (reference sequence). V was pared by 9 bases and J by 5 bases, with 5 bases of the junction left unmatched. This CDR3 is 12 amino acids long.

This chain connects TRBV29-1 to TRBJ2-2, with D perhaps TRBD2 (6 bases). The CDR3 has 15 amino acids. Deletions cut 0 bases from V and 4 bases from J, with 12 bases between. From germline, CDR1 is SQVTM and CDR2 ANQGSEA. The CDR3 is CSVEDVFGGTGELFF. CDR3 in DNA: TGCAGCGTTGAAGATGTTTTCGGGGGCACCGGGGAGCTGTTTTTT.

This clone was detected only once. The chain carries TRBV18 and TRBJ2-2, with TRBD2 matching 9 bases. This CDR3 contains 17 residues. The germline CDR1 and CDR2 sequences are KGHSH and LQKENI. J lost 6 bases, V lost 1 base, and 9 bases had no gene match. CDR3 protein: CASSPRGSGSPAGELFF. The CDR3 DNA follows: TGTGCCAGCTCACCACGGGGTAGCGGGAGTCCGGCCGGGGAGCTGTTTTTT.

This clone was counted once. The chain couples TRBV6-5 to TRBJ2-2; D is uncertain. The CDR3 runs to 13 residues. Per the germline V gene, CDR1 is MNHEY and CDR2 is SVGAGI. Trimming removed 2 bases from V and 11 bases from J, with 12 bases in between. CDR3 sequence reads: CASSYVGLPELFF. CDR3 DNA: TGTGCCAGCAGTTACGTCGGGTTGCCAGAGCTGTTTTTT.

The V and J genes are TRBV10-1 and TRBJ2-1; 7 bases map to TRBD2. The germline V gene encodes CDR1 WNHNN and CDR2 SYGVQD (reference sequence). J gave up 9 bases and V 3 bases, and 11 bases lay outside the gene matches. The CDR3 is 15 amino acids. CDR3 nucleotide sequence: TGCGCCAGCAGTGAAGGTTCGGGGGGAAAGCGTGAGCAGTTCTTC. Its translation is CASSEGSGGKREQFF.

The chain employs TRBV14 and TRBJ2-3, with a weak D call TRBD2 (6 bases). Trimming stripped 3 bases from V and 6 bases from J, with 13 bases between. Germline V CDR1 and CDR2: SGHDN, FVKESK. The CDR3 runs to 14 residues. The chain's CDR3 is CASSHPLAGDTQYF. As DNA, the CDR3 is TGTGCCAGCAGCCATCCACTGGCGGGGGATACGCAGTATTTT.

The genes are TRBV27 and TRBJ1-2; D gene unclear. This CDR3 comprises 12 residues. V gave up 4 bases and J gave up 3 bases, with 6 bases separating them. Per germline, CDR1 MNHEY and CDR2 SMNVEV (reference sequence). Here the CDR3 reads CASSSTYYGYTF. The CDR3 nucleotides are TGTGCCAGCAGTTCGACATACTATGGCTACACCTTC.

The chain joins TRBV2 to TRBJ2-1; 10 nucleotides agree with TRBD1. This CDR3 contains 19 residues. CDR1 is SNHLY, CDR2 FYNNEI, per germline. With 4 bases clipped from V and 8 bases from J, the junction kept 20 bases outside the gene matches. CDR3 sequence: CASSGLDRGSLTNVHEQFF. The CDR3 coding sequence is TGTGCCAGCAGTGGATTGGACAGGGGGAGTCTAACCAACGTCCATGAGCAGTTCTTC.

The chain joins TRBV10-2 to TRBJ2-7, with a possible D match to TRBD2 (5 bases). Trimming cost V 8 bases and J 0 bases, with 11 bases left between them. The CDR3 has 13 residues. Per germline, CDR1 WSHSY and CDR2 SAAADI. CDR3 in amino acids: CASHEGFSYEQYF. CDR3 DNA: TGCGCCAGCCATGAGGGCTTCTCCTACGAGCAGTACTTC.

The chain joins TRBV18 to TRBJ2-1; 10 nucleotides line up with TRBD1. V lost 4 bases, J lost 4 bases, and 7 bases stayed unmatched. Germline V gene lookup returns CDR1 KGHSH and CDR2 LQKENI. This CDR3 contains 16 residues. CDR3: CASSLTGTGVYNEQFF. The CDR3 DNA follows: TGTGCCAGCTCACTTACCGGGACAGGGGTGTACAATGAGCAGTTCTTC.